The source of this T cell receptor (beta chain) is a study of T cell repertoires in cytomegalovirus infection. This clonotype was found a few times. The V gene end was trimmed by 1 base and the J gene end by 3 bases; junction bases not matched to a gene: 0. There are 15 residues in the CDR3. The germline gives CDR1 LGHNA, CDR2 YNFKEQ. TCRdb fed the reads into MiXCR, producing one record per CDR3 protein. The table has 600,000 to 800,000 distinct CDR3 sequences, roughly 24% seen once. This clonotype was obtained from a human donor in good health (CMV status not recorded). Some clones in this sample may be carry-over from other donors' samples. V and J are TRBV4-2 and TRBJ2-2; 9 bases are a match to TRBD2. Source material: CD8+ T cells from PBMCs. The CDR3 region is CASSQGLADTGELFF. The CDR3 DNA is TGTGCCAGCAGCCAAGGACTAGCGGACACCGGGGAGCTGTTTTTT.